These T cell receptor beta chains were read from a single sample in a study of blood T cell repertoires in COVID-19. Here immunoSEQ multiplex PCR was the method, and the copy in TCRdb shows in-frame clones only, minus some. This table holds a few hundred thousand clones, 70% to 85% found once. The sequenced sample consisted of peripheral blood. Receptors originate from a human donor with acute or convalescent COVID-19. The donor label of this sample is uncertain. The CDR3 runs from the conserved cysteine through the conserved F or W. The D gene is left open where the match is weak. The size field is filled for only some rows; it gives once, few, many or a size class.

d_gene: NA; j_gene: TRBJ1-6; abundance: NA; v_gene: TRBV2; CDR3nt: TGTGCCAGCAAGGGAGAGAATAATTCACCCCTCCACTTT; CDR3aa: CASKGENNSPLHF
d_gene: TRBD2; j_gene: TRBJ2-7; abundance: NA; v_gene: TRBV4-2; CDR3nt: TGTGCCAGCAGCCAAGTCTGGACTAGCGGGGGGCCCAGCTCCTACGAGCAGTACTTC; CDR3aa: CASSQVWTSGGPSSYEQYF
d_gene: NA; j_gene: TRBJ1-2; abundance: NA; v_gene: TRBV6-2/TRBV6-3; CDR3nt: TGTGCCAGCAGTTACTCTGGGGGCGACTATGGCTACACCTTC; CDR3aa: CASSYSGGDYGYTF
d_gene: TRBD1; j_gene: TRBJ1-2; abundance: NA; v_gene: TRBV4-1; CDR3nt: TGCGCCAGCAGCCCTCTAGGGGTCGGGACAGGGGGCAACTATGGCTACACCTTC; CDR3aa: CASSPLGVGTGGNYGYTF
d_gene: NA; j_gene: TRBJ1-2; abundance: few; v_gene: TRBV28; CDR3nt: TGTGCCAGCTCGGGCCGAAGTAGGAATCGGGGCTATGGCTACACCTTC; CDR3aa: CASSGRSRNRGYGYTF
d_gene: NA; j_gene: TRBJ1-2; abundance: NA; v_gene: TRBV7-9; CDR3nt: TGTGCCAGCAGCCCCACGGGGAACTATGGCTACACCTTC; CDR3aa: CASSPTGNYGYTF
d_gene: TRBD1; j_gene: TRBJ1-5; abundance: NA; v_gene: TRBV18; CDR3nt: TGTGCCAGCTCACCAACTCGGGCAGGGGGCGTGCAGCCCCAGCATTTT; CDR3aa: CASSPTRAGGVQPQHF
d_gene: TRBD1; j_gene: TRBJ1-1; abundance: once; v_gene: TRBV6-5; CDR3nt: TGTGCCAGCAGTTTCGGACAGGGGATGACTGAAGCTTTCTTT; CDR3aa: CASSFGQGMTEAFF
d_gene: NA; j_gene: TRBJ1-3; abundance: NA; v_gene: TRBV14; CDR3nt: TGTGCCAGCAGCCACGTTAGGGGATACTTTGGAAACACCATATATTTT; CDR3aa: CASSHVRGYFGNTIYF
d_gene: TRBD1; j_gene: TRBJ2-7; abundance: NA; v_gene: TRBV5-1; CDR3nt: TGCGCCAGCAGCCTACAGGGGACGGGACCCTACGAGCAGTACTTC; CDR3aa: CASSLQGTGPYEQYF
d_gene: NA; j_gene: TRBJ2-5; abundance: NA; v_gene: TRBV10-2; CDR3nt: TGCGCCAGCTCTGGAGGGCGAAACCAAGAGACCCAGTACTTC; CDR3aa: CASSGGRNQETQYF
d_gene: NA; j_gene: TRBJ2-2; abundance: NA; v_gene: TRBV5-1; CDR3nt: TGCGCCAGCAGCTTAACAGGGAACACCGGGGAGCTGTTTTTT; CDR3aa: CASSLTGNTGELFF
d_gene: NA; j_gene: TRBJ2-1; abundance: once; v_gene: TRBV5-1; CDR3nt: TGCGCCAGCACCGGCGGACAGCCGCCCTACAATGAGCAGTTCTTC; CDR3aa: CASTGGQPPYNEQFF
d_gene: TRBD1; j_gene: TRBJ2-3; abundance: NA; v_gene: TRBV19; CDR3nt: TGTGCCAGTAGTATTCTAACCGGGACAGCAACAGATACGCAGTATTTT; CDR3aa: CASSILTGTATDTQYF
d_gene: NA; j_gene: TRBJ1-1; abundance: NA; v_gene: TRBV21-1; CDR3nt: TGTGCCAGCAGCCCCCTTGGCGGGGCGAGGTTTGGGACTGAAGCTTTCTTT; CDR3aa: CASSPLGGARFGTEAFF
d_gene: NA; j_gene: TRBJ2-1; abundance: few; v_gene: TRBV6-2/TRBV6-3; CDR3nt: TGTGCCAGCAGTAACGGGATTCAGGAGGTCGATGAGCAGTTCTTC; CDR3aa: CASSNGIQEVDEQFF
d_gene: NA; j_gene: TRBJ1-2; abundance: NA; v_gene: TRBV7-8; CDR3nt: TGTGCCAGCAGCTTAGTAGGGGAAGCTAACTATGGCTACACCTTC; CDR3aa: CASSLVGEANYGYTF
d_gene: NA; j_gene: TRBJ2-7; abundance: NA; v_gene: TRBV12-2; CDR3nt: TGTGCAAGTCGCTTCGAGGGTAGCGGGAGTTACGAGCAGTACTTC; CDR3aa: CASRFEGSGSYEQYF
d_gene: NA; j_gene: TRBJ1-4; abundance: NA; v_gene: TRBV5-6; CDR3nt: TGTGCCAGCAGCTCAGGGCCAGAAAAACTGTTTTTT; CDR3aa: CASSSGPEKLFF
d_gene: TRBD1; j_gene: TRBJ1-6; abundance: NA; v_gene: TRBV9; CDR3nt: TGTGCCAGCAGCGTAGAGGGACAGGGTAATTCACCCCTCCACTTT; CDR3aa: CASSVEGQGNSPLHF
d_gene: TRBD1; j_gene: TRBJ1-2; abundance: NA; v_gene: TRBV18; CDR3nt: TGTGCCAGCTCACCCACTCCGGGACAGGGTTTGGGCTACACCTTC; CDR3aa: CASSPTPGQGLGYTF
d_gene: NA; j_gene: TRBJ1-1; abundance: NA; v_gene: TRBV30; CDR3nt: TGTGCCTGGAGGAGTCATGGCGGCCCGAACACTGAAGCTTTCTTT; CDR3aa: CAWRSHGGPNTEAFF
d_gene: NA; j_gene: TRBJ1-1; abundance: NA; v_gene: TRBV30; CDR3nt: TGTGCCTGGAGAAAAGCAGGTGAGAACACTGAAGCTTTCTTT; CDR3aa: CAWRKAGENTEAFF
d_gene: TRBD1; j_gene: TRBJ1-1; abundance: NA; v_gene: TRBV6-1; CDR3nt: TGTGCCAGCAGCTCTATTGGGACAGGGGACACTGAAGCTTTCTTT; CDR3aa: CASSSIGTGDTEAFF
d_gene: TRBD2; j_gene: TRBJ2-3; abundance: NA; v_gene: TRBV5-4; CDR3nt: TGTGCCAGCAGCTTGTACGGCGGGGGGGAGTATTTT; CDR3aa: CASSLYGGGEYF
d_gene: NA; j_gene: TRBJ1-6; abundance: NA; v_gene: TRBV25-1; CDR3nt: TGTGCCAGCAGCGGCAGGGTCGGCGGCAATTCACCCCTCCACTTT; CDR3aa: CASSGRVGGNSPLHF
d_gene: NA; j_gene: TRBJ1-1; abundance: few; v_gene: TRBV29-1; CDR3nt: TGCAGCGTTGCGCGCGGGTCGAACACTGAAGCTTTCTTT; CDR3aa: CSVARGSNTEAFF
d_gene: NA; j_gene: TRBJ1-6; abundance: NA; v_gene: TRBV7-8; CDR3nt: TGTGCCAGCAGCTTCCTCTCCTATAATTCACCCCTCCACTTT; CDR3aa: CASSFLSYNSPLHF
d_gene: TRBD2; j_gene: TRBJ2-1; abundance: once; v_gene: TRBV2; CDR3nt: TGTGCCAGCGCGGGGGGCCTATCCTACAATGAGCAGTTCTTC; CDR3aa: CASAGGLSYNEQFF
d_gene: NA; j_gene: TRBJ1-1; abundance: NA; v_gene: TRBV19; CDR3nt: TGTGCCAGCCAGGGGTTTAAGGGAACTGAAGCTTTCTTT; CDR3aa: CASQGFKGTEAFF
d_gene: TRBD2; j_gene: TRBJ2-5; abundance: NA; v_gene: TRBV19; CDR3nt: TGTGCCAGTAGTCCCTGGACTAGCCCTGAGACCCAGTACTTC; CDR3aa: CASSPWTSPETQYF
d_gene: TRBD2; j_gene: TRBJ2-1; abundance: NA; v_gene: TRBV30; CDR3nt: TGTGCCTGGAGTCCGACTAGCGGACCCAACAATGAGCAGTTCTTC; CDR3aa: CAWSPTSGPNNEQFF
d_gene: NA; j_gene: TRBJ1-4; abundance: NA; v_gene: TRBV11-2; CDR3nt: TGTGCCAGCAGCTTACAGGAAGGGGTTGTAAAACTGTTTTTT; CDR3aa: CASSLQEGVVKLFF
d_gene: TRBD1; j_gene: TRBJ2-5; abundance: NA; v_gene: TRBV4-2; CDR3nt: TGTGCCAGCAGCCTTCAACTGGACAGGGCGTACCAAGAGACCCAGTACTTC; CDR3aa: CASSLQLDRAYQETQYF
d_gene: TRBD1; j_gene: TRBJ1-4; abundance: NA; v_gene: TRBV30; CDR3nt: TGTGCCTGGAGTAGTTTCGGGCAGGGCCAGGGGGCTAATGAAAAACTGTTTTTT; CDR3aa: CAWSSFGQGQGANEKLFF
d_gene: TRBD1; j_gene: TRBJ1-2; abundance: NA; v_gene: TRBV15; CDR3nt: TGTGCCACCAGCCGAGACAGGGGGTTAGGCTATGGCTACACCTTC; CDR3aa: CATSRDRGLGYGYTF
d_gene: NA; j_gene: TRBJ1-1; abundance: NA; v_gene: TRBV19; CDR3nt: TGTGCCAGTCGACCACAGCCGGGGTTGAACACTGAAGCTTTCTTT; CDR3aa: CASRPQPGLNTEAFF
d_gene: TRBD2; j_gene: TRBJ2-1; abundance: NA; v_gene: TRBV28; CDR3nt: TGTGCCAGCAGCCGTGGGACTAGCGGGGGTCCGGATGAGCAGTTCTTC; CDR3aa: CASSRGTSGGPDEQFF
d_gene: NA; j_gene: TRBJ1-5; abundance: once; v_gene: TRBV29-1; CDR3nt: TGCAGCGTGAAGCGCGGGAGCAATCAGCCCCAGCATTTT; CDR3aa: CSVKRGSNQPQHF